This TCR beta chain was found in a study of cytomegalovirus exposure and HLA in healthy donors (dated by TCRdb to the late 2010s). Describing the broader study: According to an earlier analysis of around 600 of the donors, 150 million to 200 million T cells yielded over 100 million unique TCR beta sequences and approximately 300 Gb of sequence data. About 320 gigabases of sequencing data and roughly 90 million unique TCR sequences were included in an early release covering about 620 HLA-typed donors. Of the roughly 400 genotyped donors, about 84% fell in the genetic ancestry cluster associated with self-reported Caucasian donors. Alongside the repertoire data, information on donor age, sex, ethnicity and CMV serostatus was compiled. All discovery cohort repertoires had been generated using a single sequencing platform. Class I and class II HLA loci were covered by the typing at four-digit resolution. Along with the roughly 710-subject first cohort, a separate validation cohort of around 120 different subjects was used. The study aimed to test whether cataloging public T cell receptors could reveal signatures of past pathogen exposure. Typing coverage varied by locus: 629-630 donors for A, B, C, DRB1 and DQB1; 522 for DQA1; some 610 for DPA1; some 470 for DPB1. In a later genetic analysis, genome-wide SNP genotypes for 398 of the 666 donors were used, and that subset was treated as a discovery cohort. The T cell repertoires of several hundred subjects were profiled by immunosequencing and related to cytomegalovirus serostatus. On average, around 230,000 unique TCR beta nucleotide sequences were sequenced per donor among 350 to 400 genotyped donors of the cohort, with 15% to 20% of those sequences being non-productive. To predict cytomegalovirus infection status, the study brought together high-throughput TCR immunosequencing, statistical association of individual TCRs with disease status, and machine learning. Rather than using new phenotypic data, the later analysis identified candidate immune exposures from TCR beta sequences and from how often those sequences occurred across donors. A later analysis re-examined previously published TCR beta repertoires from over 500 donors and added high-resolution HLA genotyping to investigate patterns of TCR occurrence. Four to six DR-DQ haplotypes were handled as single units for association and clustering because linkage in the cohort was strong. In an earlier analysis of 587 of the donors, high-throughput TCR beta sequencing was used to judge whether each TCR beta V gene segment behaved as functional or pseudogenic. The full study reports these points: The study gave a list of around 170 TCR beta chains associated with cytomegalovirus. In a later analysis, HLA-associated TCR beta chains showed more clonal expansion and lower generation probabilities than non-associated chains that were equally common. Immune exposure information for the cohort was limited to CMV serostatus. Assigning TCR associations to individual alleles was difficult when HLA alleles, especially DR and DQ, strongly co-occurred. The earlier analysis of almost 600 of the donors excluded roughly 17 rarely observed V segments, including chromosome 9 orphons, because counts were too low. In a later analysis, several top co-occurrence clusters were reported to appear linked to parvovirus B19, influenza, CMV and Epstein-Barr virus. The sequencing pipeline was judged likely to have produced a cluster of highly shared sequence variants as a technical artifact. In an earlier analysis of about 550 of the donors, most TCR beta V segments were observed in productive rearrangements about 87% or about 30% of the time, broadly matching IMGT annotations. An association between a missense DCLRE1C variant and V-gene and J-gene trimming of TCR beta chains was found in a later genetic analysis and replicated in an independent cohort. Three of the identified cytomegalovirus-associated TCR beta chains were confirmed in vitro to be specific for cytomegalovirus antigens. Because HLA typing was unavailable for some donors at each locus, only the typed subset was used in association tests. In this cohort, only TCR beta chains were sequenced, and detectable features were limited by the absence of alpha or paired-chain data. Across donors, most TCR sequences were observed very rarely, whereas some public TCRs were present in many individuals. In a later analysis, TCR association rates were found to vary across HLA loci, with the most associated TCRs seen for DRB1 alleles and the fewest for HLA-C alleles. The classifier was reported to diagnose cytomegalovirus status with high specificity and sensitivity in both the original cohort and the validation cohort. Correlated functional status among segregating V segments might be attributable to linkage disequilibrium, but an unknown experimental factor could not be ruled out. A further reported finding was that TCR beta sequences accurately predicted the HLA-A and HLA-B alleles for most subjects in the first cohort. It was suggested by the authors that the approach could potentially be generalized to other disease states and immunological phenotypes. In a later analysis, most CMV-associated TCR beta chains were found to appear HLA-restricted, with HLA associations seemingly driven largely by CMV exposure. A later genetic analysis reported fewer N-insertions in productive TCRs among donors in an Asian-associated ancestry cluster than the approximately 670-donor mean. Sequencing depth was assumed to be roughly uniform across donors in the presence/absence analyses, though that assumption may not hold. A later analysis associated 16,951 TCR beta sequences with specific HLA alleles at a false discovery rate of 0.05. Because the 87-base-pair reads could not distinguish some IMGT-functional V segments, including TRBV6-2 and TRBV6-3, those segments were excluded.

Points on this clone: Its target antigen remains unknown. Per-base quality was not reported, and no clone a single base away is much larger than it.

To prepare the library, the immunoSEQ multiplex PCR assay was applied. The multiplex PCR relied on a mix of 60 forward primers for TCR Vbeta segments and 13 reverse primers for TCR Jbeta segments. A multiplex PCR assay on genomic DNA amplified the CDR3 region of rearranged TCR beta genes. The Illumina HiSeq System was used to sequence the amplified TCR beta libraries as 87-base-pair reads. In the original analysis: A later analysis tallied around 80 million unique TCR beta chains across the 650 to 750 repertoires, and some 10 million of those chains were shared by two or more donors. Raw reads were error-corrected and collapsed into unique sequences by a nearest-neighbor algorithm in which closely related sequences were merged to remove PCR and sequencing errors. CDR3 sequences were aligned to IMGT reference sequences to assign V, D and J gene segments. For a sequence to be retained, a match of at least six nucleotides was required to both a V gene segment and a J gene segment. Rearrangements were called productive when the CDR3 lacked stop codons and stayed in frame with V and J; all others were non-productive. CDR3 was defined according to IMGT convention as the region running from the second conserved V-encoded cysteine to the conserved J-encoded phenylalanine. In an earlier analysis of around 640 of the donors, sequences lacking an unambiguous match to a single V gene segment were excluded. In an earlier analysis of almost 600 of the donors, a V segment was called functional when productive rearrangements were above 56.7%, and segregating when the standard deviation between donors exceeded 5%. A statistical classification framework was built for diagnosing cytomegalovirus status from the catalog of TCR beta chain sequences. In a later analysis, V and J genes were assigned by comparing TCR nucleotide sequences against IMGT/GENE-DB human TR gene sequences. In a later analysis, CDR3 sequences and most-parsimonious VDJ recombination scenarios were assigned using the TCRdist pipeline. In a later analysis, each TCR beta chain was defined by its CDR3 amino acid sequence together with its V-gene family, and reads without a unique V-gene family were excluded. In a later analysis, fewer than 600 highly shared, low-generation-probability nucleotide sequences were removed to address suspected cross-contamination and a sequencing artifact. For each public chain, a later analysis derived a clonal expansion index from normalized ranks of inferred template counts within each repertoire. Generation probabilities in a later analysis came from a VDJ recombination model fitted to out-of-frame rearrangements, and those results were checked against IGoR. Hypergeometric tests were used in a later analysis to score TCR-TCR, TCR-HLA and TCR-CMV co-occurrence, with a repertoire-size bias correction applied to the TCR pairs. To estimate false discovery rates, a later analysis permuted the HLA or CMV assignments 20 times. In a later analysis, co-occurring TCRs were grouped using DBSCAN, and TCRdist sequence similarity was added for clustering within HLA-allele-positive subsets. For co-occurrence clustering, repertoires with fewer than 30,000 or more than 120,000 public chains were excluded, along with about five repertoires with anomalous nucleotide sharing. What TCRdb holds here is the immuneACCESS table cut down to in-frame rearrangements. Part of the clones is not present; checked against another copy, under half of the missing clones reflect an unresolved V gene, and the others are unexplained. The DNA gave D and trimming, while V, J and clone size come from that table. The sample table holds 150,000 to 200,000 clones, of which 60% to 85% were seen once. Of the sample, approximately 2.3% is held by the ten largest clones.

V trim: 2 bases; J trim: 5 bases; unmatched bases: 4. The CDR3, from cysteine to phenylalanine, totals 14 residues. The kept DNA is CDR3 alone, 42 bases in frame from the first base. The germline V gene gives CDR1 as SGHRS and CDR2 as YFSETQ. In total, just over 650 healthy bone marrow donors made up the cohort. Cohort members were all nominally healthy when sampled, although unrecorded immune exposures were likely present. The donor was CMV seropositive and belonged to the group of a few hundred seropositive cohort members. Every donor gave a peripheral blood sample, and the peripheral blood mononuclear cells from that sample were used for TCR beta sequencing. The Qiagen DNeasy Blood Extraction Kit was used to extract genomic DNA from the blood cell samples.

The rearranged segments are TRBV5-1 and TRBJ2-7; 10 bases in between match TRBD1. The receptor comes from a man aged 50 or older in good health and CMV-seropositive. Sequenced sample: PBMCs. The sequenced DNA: TGCGCCAGCAGCTTTGGACAGGGGGGCAACGAGCAGTACTTC. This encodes CASSFGQGGNEQYF.